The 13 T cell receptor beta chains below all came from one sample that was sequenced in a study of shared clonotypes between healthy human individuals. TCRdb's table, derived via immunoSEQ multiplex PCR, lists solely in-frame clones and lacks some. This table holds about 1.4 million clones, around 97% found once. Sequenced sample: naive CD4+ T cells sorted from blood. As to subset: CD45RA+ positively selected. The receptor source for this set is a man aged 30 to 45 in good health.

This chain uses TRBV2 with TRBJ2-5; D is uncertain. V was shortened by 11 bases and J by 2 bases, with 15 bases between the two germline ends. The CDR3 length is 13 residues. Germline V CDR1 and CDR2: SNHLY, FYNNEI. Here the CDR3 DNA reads TGTGCCGGTGGGGTTGGCCAGCAAGAGACCCAGTACTTC. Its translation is CAGGVGQQETQYF.

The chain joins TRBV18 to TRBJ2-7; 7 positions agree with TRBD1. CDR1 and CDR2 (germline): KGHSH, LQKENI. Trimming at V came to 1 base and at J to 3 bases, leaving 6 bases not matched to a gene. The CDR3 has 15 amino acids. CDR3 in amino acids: CASSPQGAIGYEQYF. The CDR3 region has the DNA TGTGCCAGCTCACCACAGGGGGCCATAGGCTACGAGCAGTACTTC.

CDR3 sequence (DNA): TGTGCCAGCGGGAGCCCTCACAATGAGCAGTTCTTC. This sequence encodes CASGSPHNEQFF. The genes are TRBV14 and TRBJ2-1; possible D gene TRBD2, 5 bases. The CDR3 totals 12 residues. Germline CDR1 and CDR2: SGHDN and FVKESK. The V end was cut by 8 bases, the J end by 5 bases, with 10 bases between.

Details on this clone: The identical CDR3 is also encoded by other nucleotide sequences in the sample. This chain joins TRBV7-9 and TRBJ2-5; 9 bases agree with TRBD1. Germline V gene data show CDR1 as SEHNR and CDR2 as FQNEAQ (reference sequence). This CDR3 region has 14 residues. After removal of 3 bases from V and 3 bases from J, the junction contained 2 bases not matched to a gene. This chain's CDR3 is CASSFTGGEETQYF. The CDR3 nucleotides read TGTGCCAGCAGCTTTACAGGGGGCGAAGAGACCCAGTACTTC. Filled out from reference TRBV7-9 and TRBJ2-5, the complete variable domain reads DTGVSQNPRHKITKRGQNVTFRCDPISEHNRLYWYRQTLGQGPEFLTYFQNEAQLEKSRLLSDRFSAERPKGSFSTLEIQRTEQGDSAMYLCASSFTGGEETQYFGPGTRLLVL.

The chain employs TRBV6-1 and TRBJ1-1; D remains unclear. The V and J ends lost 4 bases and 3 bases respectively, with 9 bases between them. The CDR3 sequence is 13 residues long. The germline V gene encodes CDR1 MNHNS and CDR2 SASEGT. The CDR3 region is CASSVEGYTEAFF. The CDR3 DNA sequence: TGTGCCAGCAGTGTTGAAGGCTACACTGAAGCTTTCTTT.

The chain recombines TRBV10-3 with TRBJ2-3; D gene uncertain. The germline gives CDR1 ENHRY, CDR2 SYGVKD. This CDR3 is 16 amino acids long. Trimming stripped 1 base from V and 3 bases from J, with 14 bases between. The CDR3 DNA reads TGTGCCATCAGTGAGTACTCGGGCCCCGGGACAGATACGCAGTATTTT. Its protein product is CAISEYSGPGTDTQYF.

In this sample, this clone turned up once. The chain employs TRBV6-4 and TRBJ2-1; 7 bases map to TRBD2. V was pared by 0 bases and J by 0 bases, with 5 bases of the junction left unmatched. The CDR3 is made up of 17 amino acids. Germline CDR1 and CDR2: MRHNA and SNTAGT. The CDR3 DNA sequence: TGTGCCAGCAGTGACTCGCATGGCGGGAGCTCCTACAATGAGCAGTTCTTC. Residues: CASSDSHGGSSYNEQFF.

In DNA, the CDR3 is TGTGCTAGTGGTTTGACCGGGACAGCGGGGGAAAAACTGTTTTTT. This gives the protein CASGLTGTAGEKLFF. The gene calls are TRBV12-5 and TRBJ1-4; TRBD1 matches 7 bases. In germline, CDR1 is LGHNT, CDR2 FRNRAP. The length of the CDR3 is 15 residues. J lost 8 bases, V lost 2 bases, and 8 bases had no gene match.

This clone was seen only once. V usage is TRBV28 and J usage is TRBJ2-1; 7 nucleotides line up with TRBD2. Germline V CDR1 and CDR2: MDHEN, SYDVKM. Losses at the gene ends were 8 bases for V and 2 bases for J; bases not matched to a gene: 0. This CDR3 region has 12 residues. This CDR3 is CASAGAYNEQFF. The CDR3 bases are TGTGCCAGCGCGGGGGCCTACAATGAGCAGTTCTTC.

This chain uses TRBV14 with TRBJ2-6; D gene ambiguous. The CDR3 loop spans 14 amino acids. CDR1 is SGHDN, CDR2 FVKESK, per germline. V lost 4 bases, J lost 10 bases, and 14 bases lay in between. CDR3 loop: CASSRVSALNVLTF. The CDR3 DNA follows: TGTGCCAGCAGCCGGGTGTCTGCGTTAAACGTCCTGACTTTC.

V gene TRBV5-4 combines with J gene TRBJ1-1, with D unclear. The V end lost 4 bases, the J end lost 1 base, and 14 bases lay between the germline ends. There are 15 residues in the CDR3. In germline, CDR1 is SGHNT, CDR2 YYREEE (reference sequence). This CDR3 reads CASSPSGVENTEAFF. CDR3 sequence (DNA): TGTGCCAGCAGCCCGAGTGGGGTCGAGAACACTGAAGCTTTCTTT.

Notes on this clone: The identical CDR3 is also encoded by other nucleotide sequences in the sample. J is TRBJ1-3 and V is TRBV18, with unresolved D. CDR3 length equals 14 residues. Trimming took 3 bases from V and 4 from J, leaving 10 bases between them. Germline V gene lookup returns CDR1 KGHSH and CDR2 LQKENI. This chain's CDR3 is CASSPGGSGNTIYF. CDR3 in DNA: TGTGCCAGCTCACCCGGAGGGTCCGGAAACACCATATATTTT.

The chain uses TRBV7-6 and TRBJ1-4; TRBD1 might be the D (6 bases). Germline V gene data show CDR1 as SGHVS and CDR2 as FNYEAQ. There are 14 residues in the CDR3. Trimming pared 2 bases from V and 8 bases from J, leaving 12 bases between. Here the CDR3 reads CASSLTGIGEKLFF. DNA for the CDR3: TGTGCCAGCAGCTTAACAGGGATTGGCGAAAAACTGTTTTTT.